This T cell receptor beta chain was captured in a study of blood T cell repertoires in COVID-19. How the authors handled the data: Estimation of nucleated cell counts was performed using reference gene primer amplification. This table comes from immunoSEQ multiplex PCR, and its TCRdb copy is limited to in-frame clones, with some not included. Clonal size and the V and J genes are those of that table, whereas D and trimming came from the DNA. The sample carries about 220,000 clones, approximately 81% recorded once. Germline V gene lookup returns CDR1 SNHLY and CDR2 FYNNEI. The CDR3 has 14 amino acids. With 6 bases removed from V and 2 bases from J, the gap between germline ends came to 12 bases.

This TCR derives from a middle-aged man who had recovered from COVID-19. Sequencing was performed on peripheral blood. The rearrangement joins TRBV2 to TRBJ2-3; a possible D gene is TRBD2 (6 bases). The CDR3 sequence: CASRVRRVTDTQYF. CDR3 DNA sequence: TGTGCCAGCAGGGTAAGGAGGGTCACAGATACGCAGTATTTT.